A single sample gave rise to the 25 T cell receptor beta chains below, sequenced in a study of T-cell reconstitution after alpha-beta-depleted transplantation in children. Molecular barcoding with unique molecular identifiers was used for the TCRbeta library. TCRdb re-analysed the PCR reads in MiXCR, keeping a single row per CDR3 protein. There are several thousand distinct CDR3 sequences in the sample; roughly 22% occur only once, and about 25% lies in the top ten. Here the sequenced sample was PBMCs, mostly from graft donor cells, taken 60 days after TCRalphabeta/CD19-depleted stem cell transplant. These receptors originate from a male patient aged 2 to 9 who had a stem cell transplant for acute lymphoblastic leukemia, so the T cells may come from the graft donor.

The chain joins TRBV28 to TRBJ1-2; no clear D gene. Between the trimmed V and J ends, which lost 6 bases and 5 bases, there was a span of 13 bases. The CDR3 totals 13 residues. Germline-derived CDR1 and CDR2 are MDHEN and SYDVKM. The CDR3 sequence is CASRVWEEYGYTF. CDR3 in DNA: TGTGCCAGCAGGGTTTGGGAGGAATATGGCTACACCTTC.

This clonotype is medium-sized. In this CDR3 the conserved last residue, phenylalanine or tryptophan, is missing, so a read error is likely. The DNA is omitted, as the CDR3 cannot be located on it reliably, and the CDR3 follows TCRdb's listing. V and J are TRBV20-1 and TRBJ2-1; the table's D gene call, TRBD2, was not cross checked with the DNA. Looked up from germline, CDR1 is DFQATT and CDR2 is SNEGSKA (reference sequence). The CDR3 is made up of 12 amino acids, end residues included. Here the CDR3 reads CSARLGLAGPCS.

This clonotype is termed medium-sized. The chain joins TRBV12-3 or TRBV12-4 to TRBJ2-5, with 8 nucleotides matching TRBD2. The CDR3 is 15 residues long. The ends lost 3 bases at V and 5 bases at J; junction bases unmatched: 8. Here the CDR3 reads CASSFGAGVGETQYF. For the CDR3, the DNA is TGTGCCAGCAGTTTTGGAGCGGGAGTCGGCGAGACCCAGTACTTC.

V gene TRBV5-5 combines with J gene TRBJ2-5; D call uncertain. V was clipped by 4 bases and J by 0 bases, with 13 bases between them. The length of the CDR3 is 15 residues. Germline CDR1 and CDR2: SGHKS and YYEKEE (reference sequence). CDR3 residues: CASSPRHTYQETQYF. CDR3 DNA: TGTGCCAGCAGCCCTCGACACACGTACCAAGAGACCCAGTACTTC.

The chain joins TRBV9 to TRBJ2-2, with D perhaps given as TRBD1 or TRBD2 (5 bases each). Germline assignment: CDR1 SGDLS and CDR2 YYNGEE. The CDR3 extends over 13 amino acids. Trimming removed 7 bases from V and 7 bases from J, with 14 bases in between. The CDR3 DNA follows: TGTGCCAGCGGGACCCCGATATTCGGGGAGCTGTTTTTT. Translated, it gives CASGTPIFGELFF. Looking up the rest from reference TRBV9 and TRBJ2-2 gives the full variable domain: DSGVTQTPKHLITATGQRVTLRCSPRSGDLSVYWYQQSLDQGLQFLIQYYNGEERAKGNILERFSAQQFPDLHSELNLSSLELGDSALYFCASGTPIFGELFFGEGSRLTVL.

This clonotype came up many times. The rearrangement links TRBV6-4 to TRBJ1-5; D is possibly TRBD1 (6 bases). This CDR3 contains 14 residues. V lost 7 bases, J lost 5 bases, and 15 bases lay in between. CDR1 MRHNA and CDR2 SNTAGT come from the germline V gene. The CDR3 sequence is CASNGGAGDQPQHF. Here the CDR3 DNA reads TGTGCCAGCAACGGGGGGGCTGGCGATCAGCCCCAGCATTTT.

The J gene is TRBJ2-5, the V gene TRBV7-9; 11 positions match TRBD2. Germline values: CDR1 SEHNR, CDR2 FQNEAQ (reference sequence). Trimming took 5 bases from V and 5 from J; bases not matched to a gene: 4. The CDR3 sequence is 14 residues long. CDR3 sequence reads: CASSLLAGEETQYF. The CDR3, as DNA: TGTGCCAGCAGCCTACTAGCGGGAGAGGAGACCCAGTACTTC.

This clonotype showed up many times. The rearrangement links TRBV4-3 to TRBJ2-1; 10 positions match TRBD2. This CDR3 is built from 21 residues. Trimming removed 1 base from V and 6 bases from J; junction bases left unmatched: 21. In germline, CDR1 is LGHNA, CDR2 YSLEER. The CDR3 DNA is TGCGCCAGCAGCCAAGTGGGAGAGGGGGGTCTAGCGGGAGAAGTGCCCAATGAGCAGTTCTTC. Translating gives CASSQVGEGGLAGEVPNEQFF.

In this sample, this clonotype turned up many times. V and J are TRBV28 and TRBJ1-4; 9 nucleotides align to TRBD1. This CDR3 has 16 residues. Losses at the gene ends were 4 bases for V and 8 bases for J; bases not matched to a gene: 11. Germline CDR1 MDHEN, CDR2 SYDVKM. The CDR3: CASSSPWDREGEKLFF. CDR3 in DNA: TGTGCCAGCAGTTCCCCCTGGGACAGGGAAGGGGAAAAACTGTTTTTT.

This clonotype has a count of ten or more. The rearrangement uses TRBV5-5 and TRBJ2-1; 8 nucleotides line up with TRBD2. The V gene's germline CDR1 is SGHKS and CDR2 YYEKEE (reference sequence). Losses at the gene ends were 3 bases for V and 8 bases for J; bases not matched to a gene: 19. CDR3 length: 18 residues. The DNA for the CDR3 is TGTGCCAGCAGCTCACGGTATGCTACAGGACTAGCTCGTTATGAGCAGTTCTTC. Encoded protein: CASSSRYATGLARYEQFF.

In its sample, this clonotype is medium-sized. The rearrangement joins TRBV5-6 to TRBJ2-7; 14 bases are a match to TRBD2. CDR3 length: 15 residues. The germline V gene has CDR1 SGHDT and CDR2 YYEEEE. V lost 4 bases, J lost 2 bases, and 2 bases stayed unmatched. As DNA, the CDR3 is TGTGCCAGCAGCGTGGGACTAGCGGGAGCCTACGAGCAGTACTTC. Residues: CASSVGLAGAYEQYF.

This clonotype has ten or more counts. The chain employs TRBV7-9 and TRBJ2-3; tentative D call: TRBD2 (5 bases). V was pared by 10 bases and J by 8 bases, with 10 bases between. Germline CDR1 reads SEHNR; CDR2 reads FQNEAQ (reference sequence). This CDR3 contains 10 residues. The CDR3 region is CAIKDFTQYF. The CDR3 DNA follows: TGTGCCATTAAGGACTTTACGCAGTATTTT.

This clonotype appeared a few times. This chain links TRBV14 with TRBJ2-2, with 7 bases lining up with TRBD1. CDR3 length: 16 amino acids. Per germline, CDR1 SGHDN and CDR2 FVKESK. V shed 3 bases, J shed 1 base, and the junction held 5 bases outside the gene matches. CDR3 in amino acids: CASSQKTGLNTGELFF. The CDR3 DNA follows: TGTGCCAGCAGCCAGAAGACAGGGTTGAACACCGGGGAGCTGTTTTTT.

The V and J genes are TRBV7-9 and TRBJ2-1; maybe TRBD2 (5 bases). V lost 0 bases and J 6 bases, leaving 6 bases between the germline ends. CDR1 and CDR2 from the germline V gene are SEHNR and FQNEAQ (reference sequence). The length of the CDR3 is 13 residues. CDR3 bases: TGTGCCAGCAGCTTAGCTCGGGGCAATGAGCAGTTCTTC. Translating gives CASSLARGNEQFF.

This rearrangement joins TRBV5-4 to TRBJ2-7; no reliable D call. Germline CDR1 SGHNT, CDR2 YYREEE (reference sequence). V gave up 0 bases and J gave up 6 bases, with 10 bases separating them. CDR3 length equals 13 residues. The CDR3 sequence is CASSLGIPCEQYF. CDR3 coding DNA: TGTGCCAGCAGCTTGGGGATCCCCTGCGAGCAGTACTTC.

This clonotype was picked up many times. This chain links TRBV20-1 with TRBJ1-2; 7 nucleotides match TRBD1. The CDR3 contains 12 residues. Germline trimming cut 7 bases from V and 2 bases from J; bases unmatched to any gene: 4. The germline V gene has CDR1 DFQATT and CDR2 SNEGSKA (reference sequence). The CDR3 loop is CSVQGGNYGYTF. In DNA, the CDR3 is TGCAGTGTTCAGGGGGGAAACTATGGCTACACCTTC.

This clonotype is large (0.1 to 1%) within its sample. As DNA, the CDR3 is TGCGCCAGCAGCTTGCCCCAGAAGTTAGAGACCCAGTACTTC. Translation gives CASSLPQKLETQYF. The chain uses TRBV5-1 and TRBJ2-5; D is undetermined. The CDR3 loop spans 14 amino acids. Trimming stripped 1 base from V and 4 bases from J, with 11 bases between. CDR1 and CDR2 from the germline V gene are SGHRS and YFSETQ.

This clonotype was found once. The junction does not match germline at one end; this may be a read error. The J gene is TRBJ2-7, the V gene TRBV3-1; D possibly corresponds to TRBD2 (5 bases). The CDR3 is 15 amino acids. Germline CDR1 reads LGHDT; CDR2 reads YNNKEL (reference sequence). CDR3 coding DNA: TGTGCCACCAGCCAAGCCTTACGAGCGGACTACGAGCAGTACTTC. Translation gives CATSQALRADYEQYF.

CDR3: CSVDEQFF. CDR3 nucleotides: TGCAGCGTTGATGAGCAGTTCTTC. This rearrangement joins TRBV29-1 to TRBJ2-1; D not certain. V lost 3 bases and J 9 bases, leaving 0 bases between the germline ends. Germline loops: CDR1 SQVTM, CDR2 ANQGSEA. The CDR3 sequence is 8 residues long.

The V call is TRBV3-1, the J call TRBJ2-5, with TRBD2 matching over 8 bases. After removal of 2 bases from V and 4 bases from J, the junction contained 3 bases not matched to a gene. Germline CDR1 LGHDT, CDR2 YNNKEL (reference sequence). The CDR3 is 14 residues long. CDR3 region: CASSQNRGGETQYF. The CDR3 bases are TGTGCCAGCAGCCAAAATCGGGGGGGAGAGACCCAGTACTTC.

V usage is TRBV5-4 and J usage is TRBJ2-5; D not resolved. The V end was cut by 4 bases, the J end by 3 bases, with 16 bases between. The germline CDR1 and CDR2 sequences are SGHNT and YYREEE (reference sequence). This CDR3 contains 15 residues. In nucleotides, the CDR3 is TGTGCCAGCAGCCTTAAAAAGGGCTGGGAAGAGACCCAGTACTTC. Translated: CASSLKKGWEETQYF.

This clonotype was seen ten or more times. V is TRBV28 and J is TRBJ1-6, with a possible D match to TRBD1 (5 bases). This CDR3 is 18 amino acids long. Trimming pared 1 base from V and 0 bases from J, leaving 13 bases between. CDR1 is MDHEN and CDR2 is SYDVKM in the germline V gene. The CDR3 is CASSLSDRQSSYNSPLHF. The CDR3 DNA reads TGTGCCAGCAGTTTATCGGACCGACAGAGCTCCTATAATTCACCCCTCCACTTT.

This clonotype was counted many times. The chain recombines TRBV10-3 with TRBJ1-4, with unresolved D. This CDR3 comprises 13 residues. In germline, CDR1 is ENHRY, CDR2 SYGVKD. With 7 bases removed from V and 4 bases from J, the gap between germline ends came to 10 bases. CDR3: CAITQGLNEKLFF. For the CDR3, the DNA is TGTGCCATCACCCAAGGACTTAATGAAAAACTGTTTTTT.

This clonotype is medium-sized. V gene TRBV18 combines with J gene TRBJ2-7, with 7 bases matching TRBD1. The V gene's germline CDR1 is KGHSH and CDR2 LQKENI. This CDR3 spans 15 amino acids. With 6 bases clipped from V and 3 bases from J, the junction kept 11 bases outside the gene matches. CDR3 sequence reads: CASSRGQGDVYEQYF. Here the CDR3 DNA reads TGTGCCAGCTCTCGAGGGCAGGGGGATGTCTACGAGCAGTACTTC.

This clonotype was detected many times. The CDR3 region is CASSREQGADGYTF. The CDR3 bases are TGCGCCAGCAGCCGAGAACAGGGGGCAGATGGCTACACCTTC. J is TRBJ1-2 and V is TRBV4-1; 9 bases align to TRBD1. Germline CDR1 reads MGHRA; CDR2 reads YSYEKL. The CDR3 is 14 amino acids. The V and J ends lost 4 bases and 6 bases, in that order; junction bases with no gene match: 6.